What follows are 8 T cell receptor beta chains derived from one specimen sequenced in a study of human T cells and chemical hapten exposure. TCRdb re-derived calls from the RACE reads in MiXCR, one entry per CDR3 protein. This sample has under 200,000 distinct CDR3 sequences, with almost 30% found just once. Sample time point: pre-sensitization, week 0. The sample's treatment: therapeutic diphenylcyclopropenone sensitization with weekly scalp DPC. The source material was whole blood, sampled in connection with sensitization to the hapten diphenylcyclopropenone (DPC). The receptor source for this set is a woman aged 30 to 39 with alopecia areata. Some clones in this sample may be carry-over from other donors' samples.

Note on this clonotype: Germline is not matched at one junction end, which may reflect a read error. The chain joins TRBV29-1 to TRBJ2-7, with D maybe TRBD2 (5 bases). The CDR3 covers 14 residues. The germline V gene has CDR1 SQVTM and CDR2 ANQGSEA. CDR3 bases: TGTAGCGTTGGTGGGCGAACCGGCCCCTACGAGCAGTACTTC. Protein sequence: CSVGGRTGPYEQYF.

The chain links TRBV2 to TRBJ1-5; D may be TRBD1 (6 bases). The CDR3 extends over 14 amino acids. Trimming removed 5 bases from V and 7 bases from J, with 15 bases in between. Germline CDR1 reads SNHLY; CDR2 reads FYNNEI. CDR3 residues: CASSWTEGNQPQHF. CDR3 DNA: TGTGCCAGCAGTTGGACAGAGGGGAACCAGCCCCAGCATTTT.

The chain has TRBV2 and TRBJ1-5, with 7 nucleotides matching TRBD1. CDR3 size: 14 residues. V lost 3 bases, J lost 4 bases, and 3 bases stayed unmatched. Germline V lookup: CDR1 SNHLY, CDR2 FYNNEI. Here the CDR3 reads CASSDPRGNQPQHF. The CDR3 bases are TGTGCCAGCAGTGACCCCAGGGGGAATCAGCCCCAGCATTTT.

Only a few counts were recorded for this clonotype. The V call is TRBV29-1, the J call TRBJ1-3; 7 bases agree with TRBD1. Germline CDR1 reads SQVTM; CDR2 reads ANQGSEA. The CDR3 loop spans 13 amino acids. Trimming took 7 bases from V and 2 from J; bases not matched to a gene: 5. The CDR3 bases are TGCAGCGCAATTCAGGGGGCTGGAAACACCATATATTTT. It encodes CSAIQGAGNTIYF.

In DNA form, the CDR3 reads TGCAGTGCTAAAGACAGGGGTTTGAGCACTGAAGCTTTCTTT. Translating gives CSAKDRGLSTEAFF. The V and J genes are TRBV20-1 and TRBJ1-1, with 8 positions matching TRBD1. Germline trimming cut 4 bases from V and 4 bases from J; bases unmatched to any gene: 8. The length of the CDR3 is 14 residues. Germline V lookup: CDR1 DFQATT, CDR2 SNEGSKA (reference sequence).

This clonotype was counted only a few times. The gene calls are TRBV2 and TRBJ2-1; possible D gene TRBD2, 5 bases. CDR1 and CDR2 (germline): SNHLY, FYNNEI. V was shortened by 3 bases and J by 7 bases, with 16 bases between the two germline ends. This CDR3 has 15 residues. CDR3 sequence reads: CASSDLISPGNEQFF. The CDR3 bases are TGTGCCAGCAGTGATTTGATCTCCCCGGGGAATGAGCAGTTCTTC.

At least ten counts were recorded for this clonotype. The V call is TRBV4-1, the J call TRBJ1-4, with D possibly being TRBD1 (6 bases). The CDR3 totals 15 residues. V was clipped by 4 bases and J by 0 bases, with 9 bases between them. Per the germline V gene, CDR1 is MGHRA and CDR2 is YSYEKL. The CDR3 spells CASSRRTATNEKLFF. The CDR3 DNA reads TGCGCCAGCAGCCGCCGGACAGCAACTAATGAAAAACTGTTTTTT.

The chain uses TRBV20-1 and TRBJ1-2; D gene ambiguous. Germline V gene lookup returns CDR1 DFQATT and CDR2 SNEGSKA (reference sequence). Deletions cut 3 bases from V and 1 base from J, with 12 bases between. This CDR3 region has 14 residues. DNA for the CDR3: TGCAGTGCTAGTAGGAGGGCACTTAACTATGGCTACACCTTC. It is translated as CSASRRALNYGYTF.